This record concerns one T cell receptor (beta chain) sequence. Its antigen is not identified. Lacking the conserved final phenylalanine or tryptophan, this CDR3 likely reflects a read error. RNA was extracted from bulk tissue without any cell sorting. The normal lung tissue was taken more than 3 cm from the tumor edge. Between August and November 2014, newly diagnosed, chemotherapy-naive lung cancer patients underwent thoracic surgery in China. The library came from three nested PCR rounds adapted from ARM-PCR protocols. Via MiXCR, TCRdb re-called the multiplex PCR reads, giving one row per CDR3 protein. This sample has about 98,000 distinct CDR3 sequences, with less than 85% found just once. The entry originates in a study of tumor and adjacent non-tumor tissue in lung cancer. About the research overall: On average, productive TCRbeta reads reached around 4 million per sample.

Whole-study findings and limits: Tumor repertoires had a smaller top 100 clone share than normal lung. TCR diversity was significantly greater in tumor than normal lung tissue.

CDR1 and CDR2 from the germline V gene are SGHAT and FQNNGV. V was shortened by 4 bases and J by 12 bases, with 16 bases between the two germline ends. The CDR3 has 13 residues. The chain combines TRBV11-2 with TRBJ2-1; tentative D call: TRBD2 (5 bases). Input material: distant non-tumor lung tissue. The TCR was taken from a man aged 55 to 70 with small cell lung cancer. CDR3 in DNA: TGTGCCAGCAGCTCACTTACTGGCGGGCTGCAGTTCTTA. Its translation is CASSSLTGGLQFL.